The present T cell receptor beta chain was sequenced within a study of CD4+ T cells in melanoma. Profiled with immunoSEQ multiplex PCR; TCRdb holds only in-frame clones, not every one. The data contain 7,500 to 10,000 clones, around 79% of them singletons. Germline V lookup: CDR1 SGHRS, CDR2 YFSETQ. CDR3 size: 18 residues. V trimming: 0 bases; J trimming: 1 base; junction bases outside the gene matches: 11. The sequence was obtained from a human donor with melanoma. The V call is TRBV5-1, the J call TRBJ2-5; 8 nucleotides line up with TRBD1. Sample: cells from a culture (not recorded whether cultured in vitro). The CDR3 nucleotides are TGCGCCAGCAGCTTGGCTGGGACAGGAGACTCCACCCAAGAGACCCAGTACTTC. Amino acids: CASSLAGTGDSTQETQYF.